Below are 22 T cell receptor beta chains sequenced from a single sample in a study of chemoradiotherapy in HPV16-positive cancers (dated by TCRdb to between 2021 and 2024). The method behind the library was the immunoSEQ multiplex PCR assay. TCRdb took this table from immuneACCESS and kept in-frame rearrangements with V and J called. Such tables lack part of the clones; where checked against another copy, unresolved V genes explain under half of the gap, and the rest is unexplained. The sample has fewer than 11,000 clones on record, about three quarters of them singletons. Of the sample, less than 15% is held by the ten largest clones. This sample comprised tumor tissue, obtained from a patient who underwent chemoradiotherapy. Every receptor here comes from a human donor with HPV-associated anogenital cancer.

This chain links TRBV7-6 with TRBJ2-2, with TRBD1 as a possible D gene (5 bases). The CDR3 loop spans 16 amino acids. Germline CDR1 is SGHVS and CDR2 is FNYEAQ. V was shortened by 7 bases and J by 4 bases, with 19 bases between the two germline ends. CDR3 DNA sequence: TGTGCCAGCACCTACGTGGGGCAGGGCCCCACCGGGGAGCTGTTTTTT. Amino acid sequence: CASTYVGQGPTGELFF.

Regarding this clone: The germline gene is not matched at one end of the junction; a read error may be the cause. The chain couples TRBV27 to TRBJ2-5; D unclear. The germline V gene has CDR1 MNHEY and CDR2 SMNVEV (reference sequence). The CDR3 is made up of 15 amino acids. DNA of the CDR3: TGTGCCAGCAGATTATCGCCTTTTAACCAAGAGACCCAGTACTTC. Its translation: CASRLSPFNQETQYF.

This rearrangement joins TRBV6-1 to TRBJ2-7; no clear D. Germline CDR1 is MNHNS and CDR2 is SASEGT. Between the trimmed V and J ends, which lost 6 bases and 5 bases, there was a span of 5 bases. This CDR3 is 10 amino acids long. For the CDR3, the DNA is TGTGCCAGCAGGTACCACGAGCAGTACTTC. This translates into CASRYHEQYF.

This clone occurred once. CDR3 nucleotides: TGTGCCTGGAGAGGGATTGGCACTGAAGCTTTCTTT. Residues: CAWRGIGTEAFF. The chain uses TRBV30 and TRBJ1-1; D is undetermined. CDR1 GTSNPN and CDR2 SVGIG come from the germline V gene (reference sequence). V shed 3 bases and J shed 4 bases, with 9 bases lying between them. The CDR3 extends over 12 amino acids.

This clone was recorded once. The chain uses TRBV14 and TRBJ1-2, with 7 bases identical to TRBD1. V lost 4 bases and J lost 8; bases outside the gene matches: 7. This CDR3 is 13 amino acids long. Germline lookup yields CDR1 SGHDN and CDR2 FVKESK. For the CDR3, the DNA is TGTGCCAGCAGCCCCCAGGACAGGTGGGGCTACACCTTC. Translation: CASSPQDRWGYTF.

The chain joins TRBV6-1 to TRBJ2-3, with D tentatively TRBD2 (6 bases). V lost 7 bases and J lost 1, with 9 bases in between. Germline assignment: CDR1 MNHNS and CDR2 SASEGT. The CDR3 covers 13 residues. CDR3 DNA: TGTGCCAGCACCCGCGGGGGCACAGATACGCAGTATTTT. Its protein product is CASTRGGTDTQYF.

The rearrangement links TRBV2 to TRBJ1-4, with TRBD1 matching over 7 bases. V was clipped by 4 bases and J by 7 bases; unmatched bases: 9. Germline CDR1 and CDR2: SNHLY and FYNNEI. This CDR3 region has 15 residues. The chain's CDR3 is CASSAQTGISEKLFF. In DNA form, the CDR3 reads TGTGCCAGCAGTGCCCAGACAGGGATTTCTGAAAAACTGTTTTTT.

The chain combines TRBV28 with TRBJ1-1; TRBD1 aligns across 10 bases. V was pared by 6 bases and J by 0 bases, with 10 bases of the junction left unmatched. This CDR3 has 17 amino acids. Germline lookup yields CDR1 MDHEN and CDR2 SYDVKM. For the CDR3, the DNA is TGTGCCAGCAGCTCCGGGACAGGGGCCCCTATGAACACTGAAGCTTTCTTT. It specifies CASSSGTGAPMNTEAFF.

CDR3 sequence reads: CASSENSYNEQFF. The CDR3 DNA is TGTGCCAGCAGTGAAAATTCTTACAATGAGCAGTTCTTC. The chain couples TRBV25-1 to TRBJ2-1; D gene uncertain. The CDR3 is made up of 13 amino acids. Deletions cut 2 bases from V and 4 bases from J, with 6 bases between. Germline-derived CDR1 and CDR2 are MGHDK and SYGVNS.

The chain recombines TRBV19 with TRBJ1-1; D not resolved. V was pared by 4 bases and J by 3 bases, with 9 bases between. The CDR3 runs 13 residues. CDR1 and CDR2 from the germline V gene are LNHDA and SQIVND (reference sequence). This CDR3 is CASSKDGDTEAFF. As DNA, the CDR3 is TGTGCCAGTAGTAAAGACGGGGACACTGAAGCTTTCTTT.

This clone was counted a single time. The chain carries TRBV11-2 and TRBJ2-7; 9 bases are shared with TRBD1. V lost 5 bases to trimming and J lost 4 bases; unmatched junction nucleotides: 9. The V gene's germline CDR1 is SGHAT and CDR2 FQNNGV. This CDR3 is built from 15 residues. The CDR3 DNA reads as TGTGCCAGCAGCGCCCGGGACAGGGCCGTTTACGAGCAGTACTTC. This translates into CASSARDRAVYEQYF. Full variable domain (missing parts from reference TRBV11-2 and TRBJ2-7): EAGVAQSPRYKIIEKRQSVAFWCNPISGHATLYWYQQILGQGPKLLIQFQNNGVVDDSQLPKDRFSAERLKGVDSTLKIQPAKLEDSAVYLCASSARDRAVYEQYFGPGTRLTVT.

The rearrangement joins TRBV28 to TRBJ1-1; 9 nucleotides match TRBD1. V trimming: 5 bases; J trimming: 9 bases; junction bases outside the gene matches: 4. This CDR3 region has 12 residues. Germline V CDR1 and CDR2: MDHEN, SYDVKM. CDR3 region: CASSTQGAKAFF. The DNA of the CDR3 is TGTGCCAGCAGTACACAGGGGGCGAAAGCTTTCTTT.

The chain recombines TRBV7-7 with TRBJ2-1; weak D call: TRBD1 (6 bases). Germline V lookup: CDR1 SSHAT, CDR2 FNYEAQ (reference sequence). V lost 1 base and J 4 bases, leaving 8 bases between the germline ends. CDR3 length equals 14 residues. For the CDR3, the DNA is TGTGCCAGCAGCTTAGGCAGGGGATACAATGAGCAGTTCTTC. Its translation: CASSLGRGYNEQFF.

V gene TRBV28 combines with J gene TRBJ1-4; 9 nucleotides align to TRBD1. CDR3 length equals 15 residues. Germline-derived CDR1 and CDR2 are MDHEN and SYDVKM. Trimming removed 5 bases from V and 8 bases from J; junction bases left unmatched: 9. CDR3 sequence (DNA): TGTGCCAGCAGTACCTACAGGGGGCGGGAGGAAAAACTGTTTTTT. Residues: CASSTYRGREEKLFF. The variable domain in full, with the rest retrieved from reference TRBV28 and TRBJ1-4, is DVKVTQSSRYLVKRTGEKVFLECVQDMDHENMFWYRQDPGLGLRLIYFSYDVKMKEKGDIPEGYSVSREKKERFSLILESASTNQTSMYLCASSTYRGREEKLFFGSGTQLSVL.

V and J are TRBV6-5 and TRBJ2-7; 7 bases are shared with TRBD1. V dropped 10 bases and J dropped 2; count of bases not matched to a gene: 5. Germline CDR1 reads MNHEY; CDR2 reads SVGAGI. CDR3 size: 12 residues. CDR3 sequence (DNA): TGTGCCACCTCGGACAGGACCTACGAGCAGTACTTC. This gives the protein CATSDRTYEQYF.

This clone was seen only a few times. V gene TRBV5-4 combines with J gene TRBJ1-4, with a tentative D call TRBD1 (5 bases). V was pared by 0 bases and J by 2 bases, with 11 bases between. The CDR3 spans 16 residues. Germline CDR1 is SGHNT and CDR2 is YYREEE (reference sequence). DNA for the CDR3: TGTGCCAGCAGCTTGGCACAGGAGGGGACTAATGAAAAACTGTTTTTT. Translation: CASSLAQEGTNEKLFF.

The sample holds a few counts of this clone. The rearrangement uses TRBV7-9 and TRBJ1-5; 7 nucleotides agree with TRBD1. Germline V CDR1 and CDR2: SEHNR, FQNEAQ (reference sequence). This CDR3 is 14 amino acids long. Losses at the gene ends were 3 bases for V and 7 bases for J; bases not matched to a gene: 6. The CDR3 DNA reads TGTGCCAGCAGCTTCGATGACAGGGCACAGCCCCAGCATTTT. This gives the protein CASSFDDRAQPQHF.

The CDR3 coding sequence is TGCGCCAGCAGCCTCCAGACGAGAGAGAATGAGCAGTTCTTC. It is translated as CASSLQTRENEQFF. The J gene is TRBJ2-1, the V gene TRBV5-1; D not resolved. This CDR3 region has 14 residues. With 4 bases removed from V and 7 bases from J, the gap between germline ends came to 15 bases. Germline V lookup: CDR1 SGHRS, CDR2 YFSETQ.

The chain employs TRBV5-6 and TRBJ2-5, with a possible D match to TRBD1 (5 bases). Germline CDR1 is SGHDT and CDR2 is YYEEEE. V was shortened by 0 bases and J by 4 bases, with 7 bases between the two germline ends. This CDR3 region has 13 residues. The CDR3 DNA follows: TGTGCCAGCAGCTTGGGAAGGGGAGAGACCCAGTACTTC. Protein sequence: CASSLGRGETQYF.

The DNA for the CDR3 is TGCGCCAGCAGCCTTCCACCCCCAAAGAGTGAGCAGTTCTTC. It encodes CASSLPPPKSEQFF. The chain recombines TRBV5-1 with TRBJ2-1; D ambiguous. The CDR3 runs to 14 residues. The germline gives CDR1 SGHRS, CDR2 YFSETQ. Deletions cut 4 bases from V and 9 bases from J, with 17 bases between.

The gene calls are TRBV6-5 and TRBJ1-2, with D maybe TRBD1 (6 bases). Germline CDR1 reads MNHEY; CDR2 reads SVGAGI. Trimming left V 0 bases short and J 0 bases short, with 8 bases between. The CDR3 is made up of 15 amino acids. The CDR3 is CASSYSTGPNYGYTF. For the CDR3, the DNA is TGTGCCAGCAGTTACTCCACAGGGCCTAACTATGGCTACACCTTC.

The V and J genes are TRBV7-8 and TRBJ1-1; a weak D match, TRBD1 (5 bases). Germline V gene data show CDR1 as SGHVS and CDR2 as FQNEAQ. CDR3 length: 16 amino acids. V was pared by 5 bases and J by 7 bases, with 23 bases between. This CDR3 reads CASSLRDQPPGSEAFF. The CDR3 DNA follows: TGTGCCAGCAGCCTGCGGGACCAACCCCCGGGGAGTGAAGCTTTCTTT.